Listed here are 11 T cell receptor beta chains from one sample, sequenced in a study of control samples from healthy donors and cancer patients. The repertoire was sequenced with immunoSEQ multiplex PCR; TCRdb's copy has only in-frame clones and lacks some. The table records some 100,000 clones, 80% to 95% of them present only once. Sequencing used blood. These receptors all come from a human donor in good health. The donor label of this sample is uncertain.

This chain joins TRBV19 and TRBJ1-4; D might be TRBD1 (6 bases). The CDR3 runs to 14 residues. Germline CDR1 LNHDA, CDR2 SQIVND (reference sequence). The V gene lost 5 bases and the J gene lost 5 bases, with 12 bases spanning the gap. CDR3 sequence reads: CASSWTVENEKLFF. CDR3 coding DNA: TGTGCCAGTAGTTGGACAGTAGAGAATGAAAAACTGTTTTTT.

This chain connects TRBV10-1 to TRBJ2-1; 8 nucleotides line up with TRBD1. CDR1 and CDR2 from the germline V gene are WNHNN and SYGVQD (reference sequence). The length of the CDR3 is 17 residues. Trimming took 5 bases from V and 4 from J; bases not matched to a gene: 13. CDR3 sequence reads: CASSPRRSTGVYNEQFF. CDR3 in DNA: TGCGCCAGCAGTCCTCGGCGTTCGACAGGGGTGTACAATGAGCAGTTCTTC.

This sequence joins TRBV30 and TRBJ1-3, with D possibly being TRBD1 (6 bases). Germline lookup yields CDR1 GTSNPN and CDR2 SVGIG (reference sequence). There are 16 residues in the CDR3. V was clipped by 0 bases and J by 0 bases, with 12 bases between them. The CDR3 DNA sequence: TGTGCCTGGAGTGTACAGGGACCGAGCTCTGGAAACACCATATATTTT. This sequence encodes CAWSVQGPSSGNTIYF.

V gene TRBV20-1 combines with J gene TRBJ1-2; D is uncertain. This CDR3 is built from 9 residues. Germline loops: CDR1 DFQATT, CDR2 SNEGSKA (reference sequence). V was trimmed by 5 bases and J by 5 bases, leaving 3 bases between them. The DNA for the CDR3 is TGCAGTGCTTTTTATGGCTACACCTTC. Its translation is CSAFYGYTF.

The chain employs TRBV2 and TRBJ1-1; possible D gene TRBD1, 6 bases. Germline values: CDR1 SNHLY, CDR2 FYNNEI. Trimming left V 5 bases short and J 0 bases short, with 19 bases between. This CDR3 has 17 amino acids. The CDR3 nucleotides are TGTGCCAGCAGTATCGGACAGAATCCTTACTTGAACACTGAAGCTTTCTTT. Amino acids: CASSIGQNPYLNTEAFF.

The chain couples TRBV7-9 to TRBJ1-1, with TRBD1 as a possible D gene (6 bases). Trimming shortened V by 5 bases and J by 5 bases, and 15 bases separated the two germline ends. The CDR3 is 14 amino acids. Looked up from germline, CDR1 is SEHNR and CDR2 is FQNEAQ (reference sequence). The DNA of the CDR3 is TGTGCCAGCAGCACCGAGGGGGTTGGGACTGAAGCTTTCTTT. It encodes CASSTEGVGTEAFF.

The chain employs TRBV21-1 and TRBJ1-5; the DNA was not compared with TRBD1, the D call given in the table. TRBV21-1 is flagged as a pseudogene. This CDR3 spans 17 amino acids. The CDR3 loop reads CASSKEGGDRVIMPQHF. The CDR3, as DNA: TGTGCCAGCAGCAAAGAGGGGGGAGACAGGGTAATAATGCCCCAGCATTTT.

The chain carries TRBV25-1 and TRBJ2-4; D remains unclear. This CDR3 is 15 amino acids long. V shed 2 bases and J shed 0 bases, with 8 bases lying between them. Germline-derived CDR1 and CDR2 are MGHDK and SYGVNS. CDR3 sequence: CASSEPGLAKNIQYF. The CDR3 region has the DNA TGTGCCAGCAGTGAACCCGGCCTAGCCAAAAACATTCAGTACTTC.

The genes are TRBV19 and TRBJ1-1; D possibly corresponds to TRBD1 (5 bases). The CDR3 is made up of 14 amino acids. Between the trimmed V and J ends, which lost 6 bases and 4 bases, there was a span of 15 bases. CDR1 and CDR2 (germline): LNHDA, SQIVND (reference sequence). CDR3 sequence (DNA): TGTGCCAGTAGCAACGGGGGTTGGGGCACTGAAGCTTTCTTT. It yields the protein CASSNGGWGTEAFF.

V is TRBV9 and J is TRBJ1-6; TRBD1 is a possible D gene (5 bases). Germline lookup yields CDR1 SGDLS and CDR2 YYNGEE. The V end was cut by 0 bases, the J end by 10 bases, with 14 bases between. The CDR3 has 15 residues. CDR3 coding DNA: TGTGCCAGCAGCGTAGTAAGGGACTTGCAGTCACCCCTCCACTTT. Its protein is CASSVVRDLQSPLHF.

Here the CDR3 reads CAISRQYNEQFF. In DNA, the CDR3 is TGTGCCATCAGTCGACAGTACAATGAGCAGTTCTTC. V and J are TRBV10-3 and TRBJ2-1, with D maybe TRBD1 (5 bases). V was shortened by 5 bases and J by 4 bases, with 6 bases between the two germline ends. The CDR3 loop spans 12 amino acids. CDR1 ENHRY and CDR2 SYGVKD come from the germline V gene.